A single sample gave rise to the 26 T cell receptor beta chains below, sequenced in a study of shared clonotypes between healthy human individuals. The protocol was immunoSEQ multiplex PCR, while the TCRdb copy is restricted to in-frame clones and leaves out a portion. The table lists more than 2,000,000 clones, roughly nine tenths of them singletons. Sequenced input: naive CD4+ T cells sorted from blood. Subset noted: CD45RA+ positively selected. Receptors originate from a man younger than 35 in good health.

The V and J genes are TRBV5-1 and TRBJ1-1; unclear D gene. Per germline, CDR1 SGHRS and CDR2 YFSETQ. The germline V and J ends were trimmed by 1 base and 1 base, with 8 bases remaining between them. This CDR3 has 14 residues. The CDR3 reads CASSLTQQNTEAFF. The CDR3 DNA reads TGCGCCAGCAGCTTGACCCAGCAGAACACTGAAGCTTTCTTT. Combining the CDR3 with reference TRBV5-1 and TRBJ1-1 gives the whole variable domain KAGVTQTPRYLIKTRGQQVTLSCSPISGHRSVSWYQQTPGQGLQFLFEYFSETQRNKGNFPGRFSGRQFSNSRSEMNVSTLELGDSALYLCASSLTQQNTEAFFGQGTRLTVV.

This chain uses TRBV19 with TRBJ2-2, with D possibly being TRBD2 (7 bases). From germline, CDR1 is LNHDA and CDR2 SQIVND (reference sequence). V was clipped by 7 bases and J by 3 bases, with 18 bases between them. The CDR3 runs 16 residues. The CDR3 reads CASTRNRGADTGELFF. DNA for the CDR3: TGTGCCAGTACCCGAAATCGGGGGGCGGACACCGGGGAGCTGTTTTTT.

This chain connects TRBV30 to TRBJ2-3; 10 bases fit TRBD2. The germline CDR1 and CDR2 sequences are GTSNPN and SVGIG (reference sequence). The CDR3 has 15 amino acids. V lost 8 bases to trimming and J lost 4 bases; unmatched junction nucleotides: 12. The CDR3 loop is CAVTKASGSADTQYF. The DNA for the CDR3 is TGTGCCGTGACTAAGGCTAGCGGGAGCGCAGATACGCAGTATTTT.

The rearrangement links TRBV9 to TRBJ2-1, with D perhaps TRBD1 (6 bases). V was clipped by 3 bases and J by 12 bases, with 10 bases between them. CDR3 length: 11 residues. Germline V lookup: CDR1 SGDLS, CDR2 YYNGEE. The CDR3 reads CASSAQGLQFF. As DNA, the CDR3 is TGTGCCAGCAGCGCACAGGGCTTGCAGTTCTTC.

V usage is TRBV7-2 and J usage is TRBJ2-5; unclear D gene. Trimming took 5 bases from V and 5 from J, leaving 12 bases between them. The CDR3 runs 13 residues. Germline V gives CDR1 SGHTA, CDR2 FQGNSA. CDR3 protein: CASSPVLRETQYF. Written as DNA, the CDR3 is TGTGCCAGCAGCCCTGTCCTGAGGGAGACCCAGTACTTC.

With respect to this clone: This sample also contains other DNA sequences that code for the same CDR3. This chain uses TRBV7-2 with TRBJ2-7, with D unresolved. This CDR3 is 13 amino acids long. V lost 2 bases to trimming and J lost 1 base, with 6 bases between them. Germline V gene data show CDR1 as SGHTA and CDR2 as FQGNSA. CDR3 region: CASSLRASYEQYF. The CDR3 region has the DNA TGTGCCAGCAGCTTAAGGGCTTCCTACGAGCAGTACTTC.

Worth noting for this clone: The same CDR3 also results from other DNA sequences found in this sample. The chain couples TRBV7-6 to TRBJ2-3; TRBD1 matches at 8 bases. CDR1 SGHVS and CDR2 FNYEAQ come from the germline V gene. The V gene end was trimmed by 1 base and the J gene end by 3 bases; junction bases not matched to a gene: 0. This CDR3 region has 14 residues. CDR3 sequence: CASSLGQGTDTQYF. CDR3 sequence (DNA): TGTGCCAGCAGCTTAGGACAGGGGACAGATACGCAGTATTTT.

The chain links TRBV5-1 to TRBJ1-2; D remains unclear. V dropped 1 base and J dropped 0 bases, with 7 bases sitting between them. Germline loops: CDR1 SGHRS, CDR2 YFSETQ. The CDR3 spans 14 residues. For the CDR3, the DNA is TGCGCCAGCAGCTTGTCTGGCTCTAACTATGGCTACACCTTC. Translating gives CASSLSGSNYGYTF. The full variable domain, its missing parts supplied by reference TRBV5-1 and TRBJ1-2, is KAGVTQTPRYLIKTRGQQVTLSCSPISGHRSVSWYQQTPGQGLQFLFEYFSETQRNKGNFPGRFSGRQFSNSRSEMNVSTLELGDSALYLCASSLSGSNYGYTFGSGTRLTVV.

A single count supports this clone. The chain combines TRBV5-1 with TRBJ2-7, with 7 bases identical to TRBD2. Trimming at V came to 2 bases and at J to 0 bases, leaving 8 bases not matched to a gene. The CDR3 is 16 amino acids. Germline-derived CDR1 and CDR2 are SGHRS and YFSETQ. Written as DNA, the CDR3 is TGCGCCAGCAGCTTAGGCGGGGGTGCAAGCTCCTACGAGCAGTACTTC. The encoded protein is CASSLGGGASSYEQYF.

V is TRBV7-9 and J is TRBJ2-1; 8 bases are a match to TRBD2. The germline CDR1 and CDR2 sequences are SEHNR and FQNEAQ (reference sequence). The CDR3 is 15 amino acids. Unmatched junction bases numbered 7, after V lost 2 bases and J lost 7 bases. The CDR3 nucleotides are TGTGCCAGCAGCTTATCGGCGGGCGGGGGGAATGAGCAGTTCTTC. It translates to CASSLSAGGGNEQFF.

The chain joins TRBV10-3 to TRBJ2-1; TRBD2 agrees at 11 bases. Germline V CDR1 and CDR2: ENHRY, SYGVKD. V lost 6 bases to trimming and J lost 2 bases; unmatched junction nucleotides: 3. The length of the CDR3 is 15 residues. The CDR3 spells CAIRSSGRTYNEQFF. The CDR3, as DNA: TGTGCCATCAGATCTAGCGGGAGGACCTACAATGAGCAGTTCTTC.

The J gene is TRBJ1-2, the V gene TRBV6-5; D not resolved. Germline CDR1 is MNHEY and CDR2 is SVGAGI. This CDR3 is built from 11 residues. V lost 6 bases to trimming and J lost 7 bases, with 9 bases between them. The CDR3 region is CASSSSSGYTF. DNA for the CDR3: TGTGCCAGCAGCTCCAGTAGTGGCTACACCTTC.

This clone was seen once. V usage is TRBV9 and J usage is TRBJ1-1; 8 nucleotides align to TRBD1. The germline V gene has CDR1 SGDLS and CDR2 YYNGEE. CDR3 size: 17 residues. The trim removed 0 bases at V and 0 bases at J, leaving 7 bases unmatched. CDR3 DNA sequence: TGTGCCAGCAGCGTAGATGGGGACAGGCCCATGAACACTGAAGCTTTCTTT. This codes for CASSVDGDRPMNTEAFF.

The chain links TRBV5-4 to TRBJ2-7, with 10 bases lining up with TRBD2. Germline CDR1 reads SGHNT; CDR2 reads YYREEE (reference sequence). With V trimmed by 8 bases and J by 6 bases, 11 bases remained unmatched. The CDR3 length is 14 residues. CDR3 residues: CARSRSGRMFEQYF. CDR3 DNA sequence: TGTGCCAGAAGCCGTAGCGGGAGGATGTTCGAGCAGTACTTC.

To note about this clone: The same CDR3 is also encoded by other DNA sequences in this sample. V gene TRBV5-1 combines with J gene TRBJ2-3, with TRBD2 matching 10 bases. The germline V gene encodes CDR1 SGHRS and CDR2 YFSETQ. V was pared by 0 bases and J by 2 bases, with 3 bases of the junction left unmatched. The CDR3 is 16 amino acids. CDR3 sequence: CASSLVLAGNTDTQYF. The CDR3 DNA reads TGCGCCAGCAGCTTGGTACTAGCGGGAAACACAGATACGCAGTATTTT.

The table lists this clone with a count of one. V is TRBV4-1 and J is TRBJ2-4; 7 positions match TRBD1. Losses at the gene ends were 0 bases for V and 0 bases for J; bases not matched to a gene: 5. Germline CDR1 MGHRA, CDR2 YSYEKL. This CDR3 is 17 amino acids long. The CDR3 loop reads CASSQEGTALAKNIQYF. In nucleotides, the CDR3 is TGCGCCAGCAGCCAAGAGGGGACAGCCCTAGCCAAAAACATTCAGTACTTC.

The chain is built from TRBV7-2 and TRBJ2-3; 13 bases match TRBD2. CDR3 length equals 18 residues. Germline lookup yields CDR1 SGHTA and CDR2 FQGNSA. Trimming at V came to 5 bases and at J to 1 base, leaving 9 bases not matched to a gene. The CDR3 DNA is TGTGCCAGCAGCCCTGGACTAGCGGGAGTCGTTGGCACAGATACGCAGTATTTT. This codes for CASSPGLAGVVGTDTQYF.

The CDR3 sequence: CASSVGLQITDTQYF. The DNA for the CDR3 is TGTGCCAGCAGCGTGGGACTTCAAATAACAGATACGCAGTATTTT. The chain links TRBV9 to TRBJ2-3, with D possibly being TRBD2 (6 bases). Germline loops: CDR1 SGDLS, CDR2 YYNGEE. V dropped 2 bases and J dropped 3 bases, with 13 bases sitting between them. This CDR3 is built from 15 residues.

The genes are TRBV10-3 and TRBJ2-7; D possibly corresponds to TRBD2 (5 bases). V was shortened by 3 bases and J by 5 bases, with 11 bases between the two germline ends. Germline CDR1 and CDR2: ENHRY and SYGVKD. This CDR3 spans 13 amino acids. The CDR3 reads CAISESDWNEQYF. The CDR3 nucleotides read TGTGCCATCAGTGAATCGGACTGGAACGAGCAGTACTTC.

This chain connects TRBV18 to TRBJ2-7, with TRBD1 matching 11 bases. Germline-derived CDR1 and CDR2 are KGHSH and LQKENI. V shed 4 bases and J 3 bases; nucleotides not matched to a gene: 5. The CDR3 length is 15 residues. The CDR3: CASSLRDRGNYEQYF. The CDR3 coding sequence is TGTGCCAGCTCACTTAGGGACAGGGGGAACTACGAGCAGTACTTC.

The chain links TRBV27 to TRBJ1-5; D is undetermined. CDR1 MNHEY and CDR2 SMNVEV come from the germline V gene (reference sequence). V lost 3 bases and J 5 bases, leaving 11 bases between the germline ends. The CDR3 totals 14 residues. CDR3 residues: CASSFAEGDQPQHF. The CDR3 DNA reads TGTGCCAGCAGTTTCGCCGAGGGCGATCAGCCCCAGCATTTT.

This clone came up a few times. The sample carries other DNA sequences with the same CDR3. The genes are TRBV30 and TRBJ2-2; D is uncertain. Trimming took 0 bases from V and 5 from J, leaving 1 base between them. CDR3 length: 11 residues. The germline gives CDR1 GTSNPN, CDR2 SVGIG (reference sequence). The DNA for the CDR3 is TGTGCCTGGAGTGTAACCGGGGAGCTGTTTTTT. Translation gives CAWSVTGELFF.

This chain joins TRBV14 and TRBJ1-2, with D possibly TRBD1 on 5 matching bases. Trimming cost V 0 bases and J 2 bases, with 7 bases left between them. The CDR3 loop spans 14 amino acids. The V gene's germline CDR1 is SGHDN and CDR2 FVKESK. The CDR3 reads CASSQDGGNYGYTF. The CDR3 nucleotides read TGTGCCAGCAGCCAAGATGGGGGAAACTATGGCTACACCTTC.

The chain recombines TRBV5-1 with TRBJ1-1; D unclear. V gave up 4 bases and J gave up 2 bases, with 6 bases separating them. CDR1 and CDR2 (germline): SGHRS, YFSETQ. There are 12 residues in the CDR3. Here the CDR3 DNA reads TGCGCCAGCAGCGGAATAAACACTGAAGCTTTCTTT. Translating gives CASSGINTEAFF.

This clone showed up just a few times. This rearrangement joins TRBV11-1 to TRBJ1-6, with D perhaps matching TRBD1 (5 bases). The CDR3 loop spans 15 amino acids. The ends were cut back, 5 bases at V and 5 bases at J, with 13 bases in the middle. The germline CDR1 and CDR2 sequences are SGHAT and FQDESV (reference sequence). The DNA for the CDR3 is TGTGCCAGCAGCGTCGAGGGGACTCATAATTCACCCCTCCACTTT. Its translation: CASSVEGTHNSPLHF.

V gene TRBV15 combines with J gene TRBJ1-1, with D perhaps matching TRBD1 (5 bases). The germline gives CDR1 LNHNV, CDR2 YYDKDF (reference sequence). The V gene lost 1 base and the J gene lost 4 bases, with 16 bases spanning the gap. The CDR3 spans 16 residues. In DNA form, the CDR3 reads TGTGCCACCAGCAGAGTGGGGGGTCTTTGGGGCACTGAAGCTTTCTTT. It codes for CATSRVGGLWGTEAFF.